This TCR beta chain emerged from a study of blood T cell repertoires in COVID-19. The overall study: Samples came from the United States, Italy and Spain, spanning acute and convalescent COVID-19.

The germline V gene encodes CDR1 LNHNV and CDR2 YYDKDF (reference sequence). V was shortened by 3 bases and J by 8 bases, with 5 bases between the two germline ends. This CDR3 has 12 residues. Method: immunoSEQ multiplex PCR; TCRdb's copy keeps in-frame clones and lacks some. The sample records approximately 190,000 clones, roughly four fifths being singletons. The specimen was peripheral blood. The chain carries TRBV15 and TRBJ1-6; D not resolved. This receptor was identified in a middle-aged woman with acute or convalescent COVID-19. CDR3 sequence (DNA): TGTGCCACCAGCAGTCTCCATTCACCCCTCCACTTT. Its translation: CATSSLHSPLHF. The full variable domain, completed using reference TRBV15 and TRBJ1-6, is DAMVIQNPRYQVTQFGKPVTLSCSQTLNHNVMYWYQQKSSQAPKLLFHYYDKDFNNEADTPDNFQSRRPNTSFCFLDIRSPGLGDTAMYLCATSSLHSPLHFGNGTRLTVT.